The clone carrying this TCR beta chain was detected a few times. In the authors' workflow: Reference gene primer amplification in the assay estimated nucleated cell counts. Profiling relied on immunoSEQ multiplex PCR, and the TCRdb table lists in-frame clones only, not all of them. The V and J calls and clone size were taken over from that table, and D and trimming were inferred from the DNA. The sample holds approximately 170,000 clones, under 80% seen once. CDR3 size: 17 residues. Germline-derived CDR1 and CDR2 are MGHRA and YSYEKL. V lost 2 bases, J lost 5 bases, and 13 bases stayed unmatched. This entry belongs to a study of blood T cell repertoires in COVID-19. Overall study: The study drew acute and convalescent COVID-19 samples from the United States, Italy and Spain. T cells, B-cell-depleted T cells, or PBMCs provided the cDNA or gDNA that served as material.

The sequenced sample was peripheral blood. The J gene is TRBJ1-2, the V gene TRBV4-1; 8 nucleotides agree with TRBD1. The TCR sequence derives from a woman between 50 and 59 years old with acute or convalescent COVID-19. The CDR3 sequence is CASSQSWGTGSIYGYTF. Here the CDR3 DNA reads TGCGCCAGCAGCCAATCCTGGGGGACAGGTAGTATTTATGGCTACACCTTC.